Listed here are 3 T cell receptor beta chains from one sample, sequenced in a study of glioma-infiltrating T cells after dendritic cell vaccination. Only in-frame clones appear in the TCRdb table, and some are missing; sequencing was by immunoSEQ multiplex PCR. The table records about 92,000 clones, 85% to 90% of them present only once. The sample was blood, taken before dendritic cell vaccination. The source of these receptors is a human donor with glioblastoma.

The J gene is TRBJ2-4, the V gene TRBV25-1; D is ambiguous. This CDR3 region has 13 residues. V lost 8 bases, J lost 3 bases, and 11 bases lay in between. The germline CDR1 and CDR2 sequences are MGHDK and SYGVNS. The CDR3 sequence: CASLSRFKNIQYF. The CDR3 DNA sequence: TGTGCCAGCCTAAGTCGATTCAAAAACATTCAGTACTTC.

This chain uses TRBV28 with TRBJ1-2; TRBD1 matches at 7 bases. The CDR3 covers 15 residues. Germline loops: CDR1 MDHEN, CDR2 SYDVKM. The V and J ends lost 6 bases and 1 base, in that order; junction bases with no gene match: 8. CDR3 residues: CASSPNRDSNYGYTF. The DNA for the CDR3 is TGTGCCAGCAGCCCAAACCGGGACAGTAACTATGGCTACACCTTC.

This clone was counted at least ten times. V and J are TRBV28 and TRBJ2-1; TRBD1 agrees at 8 bases. Germline V CDR1 and CDR2: MDHEN, SYDVKM. With V trimmed by 5 bases and J by 1 base, 10 bases remained unmatched. This CDR3 spans 17 amino acids. CDR3 nucleotides: TGTGCCAGCAGTCTCGGGCGACAGGGGAGATCCTACAATGAGCAGTTCTTC. It is translated as CASSLGRQGRSYNEQFF.